This TCR beta chain was sequenced in a study of blood T cells in healthy people across ages. The overall study: Template-switching capture recovered about one barcoded beta molecule per two T cells.

Next came a second PCR, run for about 6 to 12 cycles, which used a sample-barcoded 5' primer along with a J-beta primer mix. Each cDNA molecule was tagged by a template-switch adaptor that had 12 random nucleotides. TCRdb re-analysed the 5' RACE reads in MiXCR, keeping a single row per CDR3 protein. The sample shows 1.2 million to 1.5 million distinct CDR3 sequences, approximately 38% of them seen only once. Whole-study findings and limits: Donor CMV infection status was unknown, possibly confounding age-related changes in expanded clonotypes.

Per-sample yields of isolated PBMCs were at least 6.5 million. A word on this clonotype: The antigen is not known.

Germline CDR1 and CDR2: SGDLS and YYNGEE. The CDR3 has 17 amino acids. Trimming removed 0 bases from V and 3 bases from J; junction bases left unmatched: 6. Input material: blood. J is TRBJ2-3 and V is TRBV9; 11 nucleotides align to TRBD2. The TCR originated in a young woman in good health. The CDR3 protein is CASSVGVLAGGTDTQYF. DNA for the CDR3: TGTGCCAGCAGCGTAGGTGTGCTAGCGGGGGGAACAGATACGCAGTATTTT.